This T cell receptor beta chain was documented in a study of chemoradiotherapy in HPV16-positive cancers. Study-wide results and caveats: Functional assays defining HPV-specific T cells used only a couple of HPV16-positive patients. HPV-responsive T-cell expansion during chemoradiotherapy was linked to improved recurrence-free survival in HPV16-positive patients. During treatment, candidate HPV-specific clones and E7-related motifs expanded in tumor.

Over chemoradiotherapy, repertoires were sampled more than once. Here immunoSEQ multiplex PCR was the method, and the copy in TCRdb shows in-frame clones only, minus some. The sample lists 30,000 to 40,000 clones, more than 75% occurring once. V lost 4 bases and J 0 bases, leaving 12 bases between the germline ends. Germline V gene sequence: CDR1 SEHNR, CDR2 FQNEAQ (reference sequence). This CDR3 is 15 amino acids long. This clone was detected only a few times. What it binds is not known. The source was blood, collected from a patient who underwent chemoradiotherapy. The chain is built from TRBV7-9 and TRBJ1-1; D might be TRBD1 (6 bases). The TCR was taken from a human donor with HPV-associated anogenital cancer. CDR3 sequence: CASSSTGQLNTEAFF. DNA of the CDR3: TGTGCCAGCAGCTCCACCGGACAGTTGAACACTGAAGCTTTCTTT.